The 3 T cell receptor beta chains listed next were all sequenced from one sample in a study of T-cell reconstitution after alpha-beta-depleted transplantation in children (dated by TCRdb to about 2016). Library construction relied on PCR. The data were produced on an Illumina HiSeq 2500. Molecular barcoding was employed in the preparation of TCR libraries, with unique molecular identifiers being used to normalize TCRbeta repertoire quantification. The raw public reads went through TCRdb reprocessing: fastp at Q25, MiXCR clone calling, in-frame beta chains kept. CDR3 protein duplicates are merged, each entry listing the most common genes and DNA. This sample has hundreds of thousands of distinct CDR3 sequences in its table, and 10% to 15% of those were observed once. The biggest ten clones account for 2% to 2.5% of the sample. Reading the label with the study, this specimen's treatment or condition is: allogeneic hematopoietic cell transplantation with graft depleted of TCRalphabeta T cells and CD19 B cells.

The source was PBMCs, mostly from graft donor cells, collected 360 days after TCRalphabeta/CD19-depleted stem cell transplant. The origin of the receptors is a male patient under 18 who had a stem cell transplant for acute myeloid leukemia, so the T cells may come from the graft donor.

The chain is built from TRBV27 and TRBJ2-7; D remains ambiguous. Germline loops: CDR1 MNHEY, CDR2 SMNVEV (reference sequence). This CDR3 comprises 14 residues. With 5 bases removed from V and 4 bases from J, the gap between germline ends came to 15 bases. In DNA form, the CDR3 reads TGTGCCAGCAGTCGCCGCTTAGACCTATACGAGCAGTACTTC. It codes for CASSRRLDLYEQYF.

This clonotype was seen a few times. The chain links TRBV19 to TRBJ2-1, with 9 positions matching TRBD1. V shed 9 bases, J shed 5 bases, and the junction held 11 bases outside the gene matches. The CDR3 is made up of 15 amino acids. Looked up from germline, CDR1 is LNHDA and CDR2 is SQIVND (reference sequence). In DNA, the CDR3 is TGTGCCAGCACAAACAGGGGGCTGTACAACAATGAGCAGTTCTTC. Translating it yields CASTNRGLYNNEQFF.

The chain links TRBV20-1 to TRBJ2-7; 10 positions match TRBD1. Germline CDR1 reads DFQATT; CDR2 reads SNEGSKA (reference sequence). The length of the CDR3 is 16 residues. Trimming at V came to 2 bases and at J to 5 bases, leaving 12 bases not matched to a gene. The CDR3 protein is CSARRVGGTGANEQYF. Here the CDR3 DNA reads TGCAGTGCTAGAAGGGTGGGTGGGACAGGGGCGAACGAGCAGTACTTC.